This T cell receptor beta chain is drawn from a study of molecular identifiers for immune sequencing clone quantification. Study-wide results and limits: For highly expanded clones, sizes could be underestimated when identical TCR molecules share a barcode.

Using its own MiXCR run on the PCR reads, TCRdb lists one record per CDR3 protein. The sample consists of more than 450,000 distinct CDR3 sequences, about 25% of them appearing once. The ends were cut back, 7 bases at V and 5 bases at J, with 9 bases in the middle. The germline CDR1 and CDR2 sequences are SQVTM and ANQGSEA. The CDR3 length is 11 residues. A word on this clonotype: Its target is not known. This may arise from a read error, as a much more abundant clone is one base away.

Sequences were obtained from naive CD8+ T cells from blood, with Jurkat cell RNA spiked in. The subset is: FACS-sorted CD8+CD4-CCR7+CD45RA+ naive T cells. This sequence was found in a human donor in good health. Some libraries in this study had Jurkat cell RNA spiked in. The chain uses TRBV29-1 and TRBJ2-1; D is unclear. The DNA of the CDR3 is TGCAGCGCTGTCCCCGACAATGAGCAGTTCTTC. It specifies CSAVPDNEQFF.